The rows below give T cell receptor beta chains drawn from one sample of a study of shared clonotypes between healthy human individuals. Libraries were prepared by immunoSEQ multiplex PCR; TCRdb keeps only in-frame clonotypes and omits some of them. The table records under 700,000 clones, approximately 95% of them present only once. What was sequenced was naive CD8+ T cells sorted from blood. The source is a woman in her 30s in good health. The CDR3 runs from the conserved cysteine through the conserved F or W. The D gene is left open where the match is weak. Clone size is given for some rows only: seen once, a few or many times, or a class if the clone is expanded.

size	V	J	D	CDR3	DNA
NA	TRBV6-6	TRBJ1-1	TRBD1	CASREQGMNTEAFF	TGTGCCAGCAGGGAACAGGGGATGAACACTGAAGCTTTCTTT
few	TRBV5-1	TRBJ1-2	NA	CASSLGYGYTF	TGCGCCAGCAGCTTAGGGTATGGCTACACCTTC
NA	TRBV6-1	TRBJ1-3	NA	CASSEALRRPGHPGNTIYF	TGTGCCAGCAGTGAAGCGCTTCGGAGACCGGGACATCCTGGAAACACCATATATTTT
once	TRBV30	TRBJ1-5	NA	CAWSRKGPQHF	TGTGCCTGGAGTAGAAAGGGGCCCCAGCATTTT
NA	TRBV11-2	TRBJ2-2	TRBD2	CASSLTSGPTNTGELFF	TGTGCCAGCAGCCTGACTAGCGGGCCCACGAACACCGGGGAGCTGTTTTTT
once	TRBV27	TRBJ2-1	TRBD2	CASSSYSGRAGNEQFF	TGTGCCAGCAGTTCCTATAGCGGGAGGGCCGGCAATGAGCAGTTCTTC
NA	TRBV6-5	TRBJ2-7	NA	CASSSRGNEQYF	TGTGCCAGCAGCAGCAGGGGAAACGAGCAGTACTTC
NA	TRBV5-1	TRBJ2-7	TRBD2	CASSFSGRAHEQYF	TGCGCCAGCAGCTTTAGCGGGAGGGCCCACGAGCAGTACTTC
NA	TRBV11-2	TRBJ1-2	NA	CASSLEIGDGYTF	TGTGCCAGCAGCTTAGAAATCGGGGACGGCTACACCTTC
NA	TRBV15	TRBJ1-5	NA	CATSRERINQPQHF	TGTGCCACCAGCAGAGAGCGGATTAATCAGCCCCAGCATTTT
NA	TRBV4-1	TRBJ2-1	TRBD2	CASSPRTSGVYNEQFF	TGCGCCAGCAGCCCTCGGACTAGCGGAGTATACAATGAGCAGTTCTTC
once	TRBV19	TRBJ1-1	TRBD1	CASSRGQGLTEAFF	TGTGCCAGTAGTAGGGGACAGGGATTAACTGAAGCTTTCTTT
NA	TRBV5-1	TRBJ2-7	TRBD2	CASSLADGLAGGEQYF	TGCGCCAGCAGCTTGGCCGATGGACTAGCGGGAGGAGAGCAGTACTTC
NA	TRBV13	TRBJ2-5	TRBD1	CASSVDRGGGETQYF	TGTGCCAGCAGCGTCGACAGGGGAGGAGGCGAGACCCAGTACTTC
NA	TRBV27	TRBJ2-1	NA	CASSSGTYNEQFF	TGTGCCAGCAGTAGCGGTACCTACAATGAGCAGTTCTTC
NA	TRBV19	TRBJ2-7	TRBD1	CASSMGPDRVYEQYF	TGTGCCAGTAGTATGGGCCCGGACAGGGTTTACGAGCAGTACTTC
NA	TRBV7-9	TRBJ2-7	NA	CASSEIKDYNTNPYEQYF	TGTGCCAGCAGTGAAATTAAGGACTACAATACGAATCCCTACGAGCAGTACTTC
NA	TRBV7-9	TRBJ2-1	TRBD2	CASSTTSGNEQFF	TGTGCCAGCAGTACCACTAGCGGGAATGAGCAGTTCTTC
once	TRBV27	TRBJ2-2	TRBD2	CASSFPSGTSGRPGTGELFF	TGTGCCAGCAGTTTTCCGTCCGGGACTAGCGGGAGACCGGGCACCGGGGAGCTGTTTTTT
NA	TRBV29-1	TRBJ1-2	NA	CSFRLDDSYGYTF	TGCAGCTTCCGGTTGGATGATTCATATGGCTACACCTTC
NA	TRBV19	TRBJ1-1	TRBD1	CASSSTGGFTEAFF	TGTGCCAGTAGTAGCACAGGGGGTTTTACTGAAGCTTTCTTT
NA	TRBV15	TRBJ2-1	TRBD2	CATGATSGRGGRDEQFF	TGTGCCACCGGCGCTACTAGCGGGAGAGGGGGGAGGGATGAGCAGTTCTTC
NA	TRBV19	TRBJ2-7	NA	CASSDRETIYEQYF	TGTGCCAGTAGTGATCGGGAGACGATATACGAGCAGTACTTC
NA	TRBV11-2	TRBJ1-4	NA	CASSLTGQGLNEKLFF	TGTGCCAGCAGCTTGACAGGCCAGGGTCTTAATGAAAAACTGTTTTTT
NA	TRBV19	TRBJ2-7	NA	CASSIQDLAYEQYF	TGTGCCAGTAGTATACAGGACCTAGCCTACGAGCAGTACTTC
NA	TRBV27	TRBJ1-2	NA	CASSSLGGLSGYTF	TGTGCCAGCAGCTCCTTGGGAGGGTTGTCTGGCTACACCTTC
once	TRBV6-5	TRBJ1-2	NA	CASSSQSVPNYGYTF	TGTGCCAGCAGTTCCCAGTCCGTGCCTAACTATGGCTACACCTTC
NA	TRBV13	TRBJ2-7	NA	CASSLGRAETYEQYF	TGTGCCAGCAGCTTAGGTAGAGCAGAGACCTACGAGCAGTACTTC
NA	TRBV5-4	TRBJ1-1	TRBD1	CASSWQTGGNTEAFF	TGTGCCAGCAGCTGGCAGACAGGGGGAAACACTGAAGCTTTCTTT
NA	TRBV9	TRBJ2-7	TRBD1	CASSGGTGLYEQYF	TGTGCCAGCAGCGGCGGGACAGGGCTTTACGAGCAGTACTTC